The entry that follows covers one T cell receptor (beta chain) sequence. As yet, its antigen is unknown. The sample comes from a study of T cell responses to AZD1222 COVID-19 vaccine. Study-level results: Repertoires were collected only later (after the peak T cell response had occurred). At study baseline, merely more than 5 AZD1222 recipients were seropositive. The donors showed a predominance of white British ancestry and of females, with possible underestimation of clonal diversity.

The V end lost 7 bases, the J end lost 7 bases, and 17 bases lay between the germline ends. Germline-derived CDR1 and CDR2 are MGHDK and SYGVNS. The CDR3 consists of 13 residues. Profiled with immunoSEQ multiplex PCR; TCRdb holds only in-frame clones, not every one. Of 120,000 or so clones listed, under 85% are singletons. The material was peripheral blood, obtained on day 0 of AZD1222 vaccination. The chain employs TRBV25-1 and TRBJ2-7; D is possibly TRBD1 (5 bases). The receptor's source is an adult in good health. Written as DNA, the CDR3 is TGTGCCAGCACCCCCCTAGGGGCTGCGGAGCAGTACTTC. Protein product: CASTPLGAAEQYF.